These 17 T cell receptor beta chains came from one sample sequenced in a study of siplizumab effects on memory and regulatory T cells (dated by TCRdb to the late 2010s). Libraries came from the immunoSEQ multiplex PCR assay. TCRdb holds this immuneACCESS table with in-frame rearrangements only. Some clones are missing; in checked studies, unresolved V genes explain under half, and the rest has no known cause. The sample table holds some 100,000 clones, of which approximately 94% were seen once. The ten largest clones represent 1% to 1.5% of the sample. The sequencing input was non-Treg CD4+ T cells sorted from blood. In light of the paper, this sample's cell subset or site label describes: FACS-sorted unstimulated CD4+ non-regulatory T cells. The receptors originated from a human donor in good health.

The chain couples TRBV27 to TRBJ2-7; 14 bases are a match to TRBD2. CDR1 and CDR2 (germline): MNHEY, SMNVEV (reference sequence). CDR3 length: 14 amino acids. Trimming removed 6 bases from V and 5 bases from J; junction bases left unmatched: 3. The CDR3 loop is CASRRLAGGNEQYF. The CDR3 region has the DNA TGTGCCAGCAGGAGACTAGCGGGAGGGAACGAGCAGTACTTC.

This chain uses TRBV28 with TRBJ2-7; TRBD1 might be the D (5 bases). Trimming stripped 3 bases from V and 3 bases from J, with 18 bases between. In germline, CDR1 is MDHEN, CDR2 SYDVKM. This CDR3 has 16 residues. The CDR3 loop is CASSFYNRWGLYEQYF. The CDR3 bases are TGTGCCAGCAGTTTTTACAATAGGTGGGGCCTCTACGAGCAGTACTTC.

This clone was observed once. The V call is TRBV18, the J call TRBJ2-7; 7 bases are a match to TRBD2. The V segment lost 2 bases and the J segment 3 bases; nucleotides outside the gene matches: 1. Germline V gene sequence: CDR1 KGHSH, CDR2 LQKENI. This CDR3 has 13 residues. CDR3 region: CASSPGRGYEQYF. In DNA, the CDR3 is TGTGCCAGCTCACCAGGGAGGGGCTACGAGCAGTACTTC.

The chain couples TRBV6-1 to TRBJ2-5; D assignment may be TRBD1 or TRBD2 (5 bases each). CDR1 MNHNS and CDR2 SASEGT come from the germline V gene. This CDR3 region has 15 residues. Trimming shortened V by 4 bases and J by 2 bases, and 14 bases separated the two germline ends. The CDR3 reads CASSGPGTAQETQYF. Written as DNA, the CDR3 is TGTGCCAGCAGTGGACCCGGGACGGCGCAAGAGACCCAGTACTTC.

As DNA, the CDR3 is TGTGCCAGCTCGCAACTAGAGAATACGCAGTATTTT. Translating gives CASSQLENTQYF. J is TRBJ2-3 and V is TRBV18, with a tentative D call TRBD2 (5 bases). The CDR3 is 12 residues long. Germline V gene lookup returns CDR1 KGHSH and CDR2 LQKENI. V gave up 6 bases and J gave up 7 bases, with 11 bases separating them.

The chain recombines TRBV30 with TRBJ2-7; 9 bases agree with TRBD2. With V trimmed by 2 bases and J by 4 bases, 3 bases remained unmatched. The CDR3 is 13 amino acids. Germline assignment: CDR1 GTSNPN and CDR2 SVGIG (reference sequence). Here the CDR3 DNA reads TGTGCCTGGAGTTGGAGCGGGAGGTACGAGCAGTACTTC. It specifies CAWSWSGRYEQYF.

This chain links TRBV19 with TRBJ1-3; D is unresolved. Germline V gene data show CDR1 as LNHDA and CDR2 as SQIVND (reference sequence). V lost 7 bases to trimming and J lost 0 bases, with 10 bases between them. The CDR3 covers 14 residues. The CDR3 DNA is TGTGCCAGTAATCGGCAAACCTCTGGAAACACCATATATTTT. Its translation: CASNRQTSGNTIYF.

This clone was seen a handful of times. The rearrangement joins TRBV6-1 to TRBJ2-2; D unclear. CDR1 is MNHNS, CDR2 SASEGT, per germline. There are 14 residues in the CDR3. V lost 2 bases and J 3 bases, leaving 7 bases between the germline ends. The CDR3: CASSEFRHTGELFF. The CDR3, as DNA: TGTGCCAGCAGTGAATTCCGCCACACCGGGGAGCTGTTTTTT.

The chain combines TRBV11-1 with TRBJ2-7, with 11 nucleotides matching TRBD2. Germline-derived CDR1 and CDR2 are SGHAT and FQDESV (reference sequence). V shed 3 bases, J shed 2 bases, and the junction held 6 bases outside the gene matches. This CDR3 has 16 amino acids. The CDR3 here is CASSLGTSGSTYEQYF. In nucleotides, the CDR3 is TGTGCCAGCAGCTTGGGTACTAGCGGGAGTACCTACGAGCAGTACTTC.

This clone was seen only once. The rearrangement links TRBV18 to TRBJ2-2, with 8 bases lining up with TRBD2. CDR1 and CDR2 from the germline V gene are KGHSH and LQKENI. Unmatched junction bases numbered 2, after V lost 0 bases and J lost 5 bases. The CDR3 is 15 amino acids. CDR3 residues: CASSPPGLVTGELFF. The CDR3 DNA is TGTGCCAGCTCACCACCGGGACTAGTAACCGGGGAGCTGTTTTTT.

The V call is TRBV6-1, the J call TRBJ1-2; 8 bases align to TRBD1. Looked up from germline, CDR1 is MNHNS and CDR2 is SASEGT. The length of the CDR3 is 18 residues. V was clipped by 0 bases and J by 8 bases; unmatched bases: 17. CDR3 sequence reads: CASSEATGQGYLAGGYTF. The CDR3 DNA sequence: TGTGCCAGCAGTGAAGCGACAGGACAGGGTTATTTAGCGGGAGGCTACACCTTC.

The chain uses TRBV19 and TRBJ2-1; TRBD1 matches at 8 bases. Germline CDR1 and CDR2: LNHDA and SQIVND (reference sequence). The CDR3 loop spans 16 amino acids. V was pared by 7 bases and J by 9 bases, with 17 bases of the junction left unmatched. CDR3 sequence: CASISGGGPPPFEQFF. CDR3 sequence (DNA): TGTGCCAGTATTTCAGGGGGCGGGCCTCCCCCGTTTGAGCAGTTCTTC.

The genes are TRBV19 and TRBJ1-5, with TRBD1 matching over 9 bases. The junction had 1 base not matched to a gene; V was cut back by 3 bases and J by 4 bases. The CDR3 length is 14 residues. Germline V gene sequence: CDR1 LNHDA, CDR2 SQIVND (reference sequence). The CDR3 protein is CASSIGTGNQPQHF. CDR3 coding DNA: TGTGCCAGTAGTATCGGGACAGGGAATCAGCCCCAGCATTTT.

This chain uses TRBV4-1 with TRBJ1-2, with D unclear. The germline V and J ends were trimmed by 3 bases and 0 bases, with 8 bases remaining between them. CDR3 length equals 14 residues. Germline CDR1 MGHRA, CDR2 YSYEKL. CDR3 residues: CASSQGETNYGYTF. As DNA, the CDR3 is TGCGCCAGCAGCCAGGGAGAGACTAACTATGGCTACACCTTC.

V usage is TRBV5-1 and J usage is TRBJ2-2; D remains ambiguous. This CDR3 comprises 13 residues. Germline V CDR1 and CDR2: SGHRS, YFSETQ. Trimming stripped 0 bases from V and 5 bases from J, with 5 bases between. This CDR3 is CASSLAGTGELFF. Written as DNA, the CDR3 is TGCGCCAGCAGCTTGGCCGGGACCGGGGAGCTGTTTTTT.

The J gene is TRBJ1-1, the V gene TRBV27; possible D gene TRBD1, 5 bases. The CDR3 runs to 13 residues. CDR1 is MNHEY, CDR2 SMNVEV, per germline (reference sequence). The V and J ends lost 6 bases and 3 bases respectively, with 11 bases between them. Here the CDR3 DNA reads TGTGCCAGCAGGGGGACGGGGCACACTGAAGCTTTCTTT. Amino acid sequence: CASRGTGHTEAFF.

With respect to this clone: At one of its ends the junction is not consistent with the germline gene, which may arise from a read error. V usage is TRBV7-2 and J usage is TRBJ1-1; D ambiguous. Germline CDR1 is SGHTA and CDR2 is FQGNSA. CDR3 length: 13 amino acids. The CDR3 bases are TGTGCCACCAGCCTCCGCATGAACACTGAAGCTTTCTTT. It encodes CATSLRMNTEAFF.